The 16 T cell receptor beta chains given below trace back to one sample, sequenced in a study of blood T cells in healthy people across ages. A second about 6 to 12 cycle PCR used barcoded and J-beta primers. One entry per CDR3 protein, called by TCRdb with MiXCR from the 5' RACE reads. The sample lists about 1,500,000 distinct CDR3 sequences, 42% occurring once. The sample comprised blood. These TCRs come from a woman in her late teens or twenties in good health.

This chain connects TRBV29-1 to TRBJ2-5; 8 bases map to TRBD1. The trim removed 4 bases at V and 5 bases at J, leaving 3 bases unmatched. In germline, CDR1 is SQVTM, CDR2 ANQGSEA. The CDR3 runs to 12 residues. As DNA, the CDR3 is TGCAGCGTTGGGACAGGGCACGAGACCCAGTACTTC. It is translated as CSVGTGHETQYF.

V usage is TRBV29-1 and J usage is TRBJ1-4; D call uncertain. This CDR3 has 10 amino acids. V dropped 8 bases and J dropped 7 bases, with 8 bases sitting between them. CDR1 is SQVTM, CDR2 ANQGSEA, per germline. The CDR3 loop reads CSSSGEKLFF. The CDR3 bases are TGCAGCTCCAGTGGTGAAAAACTGTTTTTT.

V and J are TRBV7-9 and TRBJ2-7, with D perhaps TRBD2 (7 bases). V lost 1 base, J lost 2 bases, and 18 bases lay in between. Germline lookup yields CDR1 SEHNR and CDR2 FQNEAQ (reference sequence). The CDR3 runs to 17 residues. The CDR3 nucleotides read TGTGCCAGCAGCTTAGGCCCGGGGGGCGACCGTCCCTACGAGCAGTACTTC. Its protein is CASSLGPGGDRPYEQYF.

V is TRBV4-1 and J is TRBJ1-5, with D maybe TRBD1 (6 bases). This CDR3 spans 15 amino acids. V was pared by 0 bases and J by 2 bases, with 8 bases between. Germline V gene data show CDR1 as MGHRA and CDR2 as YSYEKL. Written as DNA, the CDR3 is TGCGCCAGCAGCCAAGAGAGGACAGGCAATCAGCCCCAGCATTTT. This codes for CASSQERTGNQPQHF.

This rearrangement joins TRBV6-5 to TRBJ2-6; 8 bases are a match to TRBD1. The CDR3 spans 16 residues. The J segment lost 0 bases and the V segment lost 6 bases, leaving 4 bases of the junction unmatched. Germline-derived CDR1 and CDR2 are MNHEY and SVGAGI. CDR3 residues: CASRRTGSSGANVLTF. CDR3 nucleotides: TGTGCCAGCAGAAGGACAGGGAGCTCTGGGGCCAACGTCCTGACTTTC.

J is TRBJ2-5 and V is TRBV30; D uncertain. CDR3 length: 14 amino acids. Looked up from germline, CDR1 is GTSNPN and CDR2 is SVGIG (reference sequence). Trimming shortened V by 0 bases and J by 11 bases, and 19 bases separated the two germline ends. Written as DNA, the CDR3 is TGTGCCTGGAGTGTATATACTGGGTACGAAGAGCAGTACTTC. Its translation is CAWSVYTGYEEQYF. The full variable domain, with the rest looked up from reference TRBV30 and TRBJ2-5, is SQTIHQWPATLVQPVGSPLSLECTVEGTSNPNLYWYRQAAGRGLQLLFYSVGIGQISSEVPQNLSASRPQDRQFILSSKKLLLSDSGFYLCAWSVYTGYEEQYFGPGTRLLVL.

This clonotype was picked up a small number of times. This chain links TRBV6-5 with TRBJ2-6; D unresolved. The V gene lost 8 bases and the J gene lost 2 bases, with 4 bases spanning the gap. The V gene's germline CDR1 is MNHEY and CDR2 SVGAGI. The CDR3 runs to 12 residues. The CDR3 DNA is TGTGCCAGCCGAACTGGGGCCAACGTCCTGACTTTC. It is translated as CASRTGANVLTF.

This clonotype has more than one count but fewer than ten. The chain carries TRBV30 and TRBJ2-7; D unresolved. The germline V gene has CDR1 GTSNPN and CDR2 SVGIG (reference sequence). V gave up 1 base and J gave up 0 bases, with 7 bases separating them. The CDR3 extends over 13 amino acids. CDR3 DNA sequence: TGTGCCTGGAGTGGCAGGAGCTCCTACGAGCAGTACTTC. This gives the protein CAWSGRSSYEQYF.

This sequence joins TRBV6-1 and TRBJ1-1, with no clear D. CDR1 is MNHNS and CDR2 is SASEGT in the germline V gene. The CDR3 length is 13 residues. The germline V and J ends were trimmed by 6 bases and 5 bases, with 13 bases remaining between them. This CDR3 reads CASRGLGRTEAFF. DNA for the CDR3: TGTGCCAGCAGGGGCTTAGGGAGGACTGAAGCTTTCTTT.

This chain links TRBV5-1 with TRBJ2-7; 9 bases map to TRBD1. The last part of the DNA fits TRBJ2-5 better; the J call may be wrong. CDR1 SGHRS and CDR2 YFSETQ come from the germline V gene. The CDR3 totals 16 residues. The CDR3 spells CASSFHLGQGAETQYF. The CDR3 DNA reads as TGCGCCAGCAGCTTTCATTTGGGACAGGGAGCCGAGACCCAGTACTTC.

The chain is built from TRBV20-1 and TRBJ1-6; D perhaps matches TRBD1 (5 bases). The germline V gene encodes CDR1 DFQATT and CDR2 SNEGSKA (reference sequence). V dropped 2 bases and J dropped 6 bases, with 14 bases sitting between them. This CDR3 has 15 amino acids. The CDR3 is CSARRDREANSPLHF. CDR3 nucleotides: TGCAGTGCTAGAAGGGACCGAGAGGCTAATTCACCCCTCCACTTT.

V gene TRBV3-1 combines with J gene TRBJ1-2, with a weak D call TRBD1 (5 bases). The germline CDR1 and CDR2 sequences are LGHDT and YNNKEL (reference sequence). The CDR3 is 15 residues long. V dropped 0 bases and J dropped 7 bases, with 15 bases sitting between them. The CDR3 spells CASSQEGAGLSGYTF. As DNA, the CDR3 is TGTGCCAGCAGCCAAGAAGGGGCAGGCTTAAGTGGCTACACCTTC.

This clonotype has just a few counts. DNA for the CDR3: TGTGCCAGCAGCTCTGGGACAGGGACTACGTACAATGAGCAGTTCTTC. Translating it yields CASSSGTGTTYNEQFF. The V and J genes are TRBV11-3 and TRBJ2-1, with 9 bases identical to TRBD1. CDR3 size: 16 residues. Germline V gene data show CDR1 as SGHNT and CDR2 as YENEEA. Trimming cost V 4 bases and J 4 bases; bases outside gene matches: 8.

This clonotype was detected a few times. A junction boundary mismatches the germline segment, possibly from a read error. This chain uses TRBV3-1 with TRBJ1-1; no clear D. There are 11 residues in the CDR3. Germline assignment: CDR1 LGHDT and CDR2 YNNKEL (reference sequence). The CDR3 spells CASSQLGEAFF. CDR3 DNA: TGCGCCAGCAGCCAACTTGGGGAAGCTTTCTTT.

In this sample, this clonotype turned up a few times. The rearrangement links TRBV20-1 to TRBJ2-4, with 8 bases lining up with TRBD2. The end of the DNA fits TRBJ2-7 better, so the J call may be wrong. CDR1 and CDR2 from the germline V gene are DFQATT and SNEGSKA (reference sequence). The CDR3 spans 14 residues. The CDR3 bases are TGCAGTGCTACCGTTGGGCGGGAGGACCACGAGCAGTACTTC. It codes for CSATVGREDHEQYF.

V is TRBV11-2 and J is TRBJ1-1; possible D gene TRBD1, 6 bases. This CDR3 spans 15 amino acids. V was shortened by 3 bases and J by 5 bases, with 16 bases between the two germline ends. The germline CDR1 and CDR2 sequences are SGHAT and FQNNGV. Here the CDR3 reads CASSLNYRVGTEAFF. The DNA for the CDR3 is TGTGCCAGCAGCTTGAACTACAGGGTGGGGACTGAAGCTTTCTTT.